This paragraph reports one TCR beta chain. In the authors' workflow: Quantification of nucleated cells was approximated via reference gene primer amplification. Using immunoSEQ multiplex PCR, the repertoire was profiled, and TCRdb retains in-frame clones only, with some absent. That table supplies the V and J calls and clone size; D and trimming were determined from the DNA. This table holds around 280,000 clones, around nine tenths found once. Seattle patients were enrolled during active infection and followed longitudinally. The sample belongs to a study of blood T cell repertoires in COVID-19. Study-level background: Collection of acute and convalescent COVID-19 samples took place in the United States, Italy and Spain. The analysed material was cDNA or gDNA that came from T cells, B-cell-depleted T cells, or PBMCs.

Trimming removed 5 bases from V and 7 bases from J, with 8 bases in between. Germline CDR1 MNHEY, CDR2 SVGAGI. This CDR3 region has 11 residues. V usage is TRBV6-5 and J usage is TRBJ1-1; possibly TRBD1 for D (5 bases). Sequenced sample: peripheral blood. This sequence originates from a woman aged 25 to 39 with COVID-19, enrolled during active disease. The CDR3 sequence: CASSRGVEAFF. As DNA, the CDR3 is TGTGCCAGCAGTAGGGGCGTTGAAGCTTTCTTT.